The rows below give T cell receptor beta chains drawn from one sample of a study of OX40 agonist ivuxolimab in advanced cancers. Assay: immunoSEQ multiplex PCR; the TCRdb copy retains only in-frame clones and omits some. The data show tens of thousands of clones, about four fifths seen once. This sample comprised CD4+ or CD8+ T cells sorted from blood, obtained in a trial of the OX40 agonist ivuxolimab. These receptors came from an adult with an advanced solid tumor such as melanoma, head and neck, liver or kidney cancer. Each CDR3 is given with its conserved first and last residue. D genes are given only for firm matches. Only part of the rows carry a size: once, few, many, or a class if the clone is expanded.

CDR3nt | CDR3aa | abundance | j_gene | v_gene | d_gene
TGTGCCAGCAGCCAGGAACCCTACGGGGAGGAAAAACTGTTTTTT | CASSQEPYGEEKLFF | few | TRBJ1-4 | TRBV7-8 | NA
TGTGCCGGCAGCTTGGATACGAGGAATGAAAAACTGTTTTTT | CAGSLDTRNEKLFF | NA | TRBJ1-4 | TRBV5-4 | NA
TGTGCCAGCAGCTCCAGCTCGACAGGGGCCAAGCTGTTCTTC | CASSSSSTGAKLFF | NA | TRBJ2-1 | TRBV7-9 | TRBD1
TGTGCCAGCTCACCCCCGGGACTAGCTGGGGAGACCCAGTACTTC | CASSPPGLAGETQYF | once | TRBJ2-5 | TRBV18 | TRBD2
TGTGCCAGTAGTACCTACCCTAGCGCAGATACGCAGTATTTT | CASSTYPSADTQYF | NA | TRBJ2-3 | TRBV19 | NA
TGTGCCAGCTCACCATTAGGGAGCACAGATACGCAGTATTTT | CASSPLGSTDTQYF | NA | TRBJ2-3 | TRBV18 | NA
TGTGCCAGCAGCTTAGGGGGTTGGTATGGCTACACCTTC | CASSLGGWYGYTF | once | TRBJ1-2 | TRBV6-6 | NA
TGTGCCAGCAGCGTAGATTGGTATAATTCACCCCTCCACTTT | CASSVDWYNSPLHF | medium-sized | TRBJ1-6 | TRBV9 | NA
TGTGCCATCAGTGCATTCCAGGGGCCGGGGGCTGAAGCTTTCTTT | CAISAFQGPGAEAFF | NA | TRBJ1-1 | TRBV10-3 | NA
TGTGCCAGTAGTCTGCTAGCGGGGAACACAGATACGCAGTATTTT | CASSLLAGNTDTQYF | NA | TRBJ2-3 | TRBV19 | TRBD2
TGTGCCAGTAGTCAAAGACAGACGGGTGGCTACACCTTC | CASSQRQTGGYTF | NA | TRBJ1-2 | TRBV19 | NA
TGTGCCAGCAGCTTCCCAAGCGCAGATACGCAGTATTTT | CASSFPSADTQYF | few | TRBJ2-3 | TRBV7-2 | NA
TGTGCCAGCAGACGTCGGACAGGGACCAATTCACCCCTCCACTTT | CASRRRTGTNSPLHF | once | TRBJ1-6 | TRBV6-4 | TRBD1
TGCAGTGCTAGAACCGGGGACGAGCAGTACTTC | CSARTGDEQYF | NA | TRBJ2-7 | TRBV20-1 | NA
TGCGCCAGCAGCCAAACAGGGGGCGAAGCTTTCTTT | CASSQTGGEAFF | NA | TRBJ1-1 | TRBV4-3 | TRBD1
TGTGCCAGCAGCTTAGACAACTATGGCTACACCTTC | CASSLDNYGYTF | few | TRBJ1-2 | TRBV7-9 | NA
TGTGCCAGCAGCTCGGACAGGGGGTGGTCCTACGAGCAGTACTTC | CASSSDRGWSYEQYF | many | TRBJ2-7 | TRBV5-6 | TRBD1
TGTGCCAGCAGTTTAAACTCCTACGAGCAGTACTTC | CASSLNSYEQYF | NA | TRBJ2-7 | TRBV27 | NA
TGTGCCAGCACCAGCTTAGCGGGACATCGTGCCGGGCAGTACTTC | CASTSLAGHRAGQYF | once | TRBJ2-7 | TRBV5-6 | TRBD2
TGTGCCAGCACTATGGGACAGGGTAACACTGAAGCTTTCTTT | CASTMGQGNTEAFF | once | TRBJ1-1 | TRBV6-5 | TRBD1
TGCGCCAGCAGCCAAGATATAGACAGGGGCTGGTATGGCTACACCTTC | CASSQDIDRGWYGYTF | NA | TRBJ1-2 | TRBV4-3 | TRBD1
TGTGCCAGCAGTGAACAGTCCTATGGCTACACCTTC | CASSEQSYGYTF | NA | TRBJ1-2 | TRBV2 | NA
TGTGCCAGCAGTTCCCCCCCTCGCTATGGCTACACCTTC | CASSSPPRYGYTF | NA | TRBJ1-2 | TRBV28 | NA
TGTGCTAGTGGTTTGGTACTCGGAGTTGGGACAGGGGAGCGGTCCTATAATTCACCCCTCCACTTT | CASGLVLGVGTGERSYNSPLHF | NA | TRBJ1-6 | TRBV12-5 | TRBD1
TGTGCCAGCAGCCGCCCGGCTGGTGGAAACACCATATATTTT | CASSRPAGGNTIYF | NA | TRBJ1-3 | TRBV14 | NA
TGCAGCGTTGTAAACAGTGGAGGCACTGAAGCTTTCTTT | CSVVNSGGTEAFF | few | TRBJ1-1 | TRBV29-1 | NA
TGTGCCAGTAGTCGGCGGGGGAGTCTTGAAAAACTGTTTTTT | CASSRRGSLEKLFF | NA | TRBJ1-4 | TRBV19 | NA
TGTGCCAGCAGTTTGAGGGGGCCCAAAGAGACCCAGTACTTC | CASSLRGPKETQYF | NA | TRBJ2-5 | TRBV28 | TRBD1
TGTGCCACCCTCCGGCAGGGGTGGACTGAAGCTTTCTTT | CATLRQGWTEAFF | NA | TRBJ1-1 | TRBV19 | NA
TGTGCCAGCAGAGGGACAGGCTTTAATTCACCCCTCCACTTT | CASRGTGFNSPLHF | NA | TRBJ1-6 | TRBV2 | TRBD1
TGTGCCAGCTCACCACCGGTCTATAACAATGAGCAGTTCTTC | CASSPPVYNNEQFF | NA | TRBJ2-1 | TRBV18 | NA
TGCAGCGATAATATTGGGACAGACTACGAGCAGTACTTC | CSDNIGTDYEQYF | NA | TRBJ2-7 | TRBV29-1 | TRBD1
TGTGCCAGTAGTCCGACTAGCCTCTCTCCCTATGAGCAGTTCTTC | CASSPTSLSPYEQFF | NA | TRBJ2-1 | TRBV19 | TRBD2
TGTGCCAGCAGCTTGGTAGGGAGCACAGATACGCAGTATTTT | CASSLVGSTDTQYF | once | TRBJ2-3 | TRBV5-5 | NA
TGTGCCAGCAGCTTAGGGGCGGGGGATCAAGAGACCCAGTACTTC | CASSLGAGDQETQYF | NA | TRBJ2-5 | TRBV7-2 | TRBD2